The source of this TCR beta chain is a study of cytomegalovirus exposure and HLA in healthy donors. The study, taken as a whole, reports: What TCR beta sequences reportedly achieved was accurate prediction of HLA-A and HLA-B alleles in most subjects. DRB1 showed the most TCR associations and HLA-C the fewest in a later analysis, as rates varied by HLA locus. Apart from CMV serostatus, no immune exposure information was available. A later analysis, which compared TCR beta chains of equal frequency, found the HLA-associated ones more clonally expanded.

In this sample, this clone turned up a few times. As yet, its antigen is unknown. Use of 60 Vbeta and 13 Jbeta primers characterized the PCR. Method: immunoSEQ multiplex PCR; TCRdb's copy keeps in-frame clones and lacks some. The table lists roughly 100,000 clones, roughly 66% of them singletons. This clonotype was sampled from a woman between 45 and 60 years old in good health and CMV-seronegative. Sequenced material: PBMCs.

The CDR3 protein is CAISEEDRSDQPQHF. DNA for the CDR3: TGTGCCATCAGTGAGGAGGACAGAAGCGATCAGCCCCAGCATTTT. J is TRBJ1-5 and V is TRBV10-3, with D perhaps TRBD1 (6 bases). The CDR3 runs to 15 residues. V was clipped by 2 bases and J by 5 bases, with 13 bases between them. Per germline, CDR1 ENHRY and CDR2 SYGVKD.